Here is one TCR beta chain with its context. Its cognate antigen is unknown. The data belong to a study of graft-versus-host responses after intestinal transplantation. The wider study: Isolated intestinal, liver-intestinal, or multivisceral transplants were what recipients had. Among the recipients, all got anti-thymocyte globulin induction and then tacrolimus and steroids for 2 to 3 years. Notes on the study in general: GvH clones surfaced in recipient marrow, some emerging earlier in ileum or blood.

V lost 4 bases, J lost 4 bases, and 10 bases lay in between. This CDR3 is 13 amino acids long. The germline V gene encodes CDR1 ENHRY and CDR2 SYGVKD. The protocol was immunoSEQ multiplex PCR, while the TCRdb copy is restricted to in-frame clones and leaves out a portion. The sample yields about 19,000 clones, 80% to 95% seen once. The sequencing used PBMCs, collected approximately 56 weeks after transplant. The source is a human patient who received an intestinal transplant, so some T cells may come from the graft donor. The genes are TRBV10-3 and TRBJ2-5; D might be TRBD1 (6 bases). This chain's CDR3 is CAISAPGVETQYF. For the CDR3, the DNA is TGTGCCATCAGTGCCCCAGGGGTAGAGACCCAGTACTTC.